Reported below is one T cell receptor (beta chain). This sample is drawn from a study of control samples from healthy donors and cancer patients. The CDR3 extends over 14 amino acids. CDR1 and CDR2 from the germline V gene are SGHRS and YFSETQ. V lost 0 bases and J lost 5, with 12 bases in between. Clones were read by immunoSEQ multiplex PCR, and TCRdb kept only the in-frame ones, dropping some. In the table there are about 150,000 clones, about 94% of which are singletons. V usage is TRBV5-1 and J usage is TRBJ2-7; a weak D match, TRBD2 (5 bases). The sample taken for sequencing was blood. This clonotype was obtained from a man aged 35 to 55 in good health. As DNA, the CDR3 is TGCGCCAGCAGCTTGGGATACAGTAGCGACGAGCAGTACTTC. It specifies CASSLGYSSDEQYF.